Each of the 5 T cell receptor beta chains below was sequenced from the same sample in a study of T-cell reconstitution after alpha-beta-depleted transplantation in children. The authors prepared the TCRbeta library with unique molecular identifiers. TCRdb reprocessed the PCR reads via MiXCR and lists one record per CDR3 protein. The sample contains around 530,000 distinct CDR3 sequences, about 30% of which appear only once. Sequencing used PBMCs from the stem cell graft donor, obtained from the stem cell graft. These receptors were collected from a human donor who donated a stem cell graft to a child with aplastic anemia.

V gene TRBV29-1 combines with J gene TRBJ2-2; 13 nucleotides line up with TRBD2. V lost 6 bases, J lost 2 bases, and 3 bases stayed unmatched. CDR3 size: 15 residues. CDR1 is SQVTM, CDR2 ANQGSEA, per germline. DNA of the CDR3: TGCAGCGTGGGACTAGCGGGAAAAAACACCGGGGAGCTGTTTTTT. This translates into CSVGLAGKNTGELFF.

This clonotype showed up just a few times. CDR3 coding DNA: TGTGCCAGCAGCCAAGATGGGGGACAGGGGGCCTACGAGCAGTACTTC. Protein: CASSQDGGQGAYEQYF. The chain carries TRBV4-2 and TRBJ2-7, with TRBD1 matching over 11 bases. The CDR3 has 16 residues. Trimming removed 0 bases from V and 2 bases from J; junction bases left unmatched: 3. From germline, CDR1 is LGHNA and CDR2 YNFKEQ.

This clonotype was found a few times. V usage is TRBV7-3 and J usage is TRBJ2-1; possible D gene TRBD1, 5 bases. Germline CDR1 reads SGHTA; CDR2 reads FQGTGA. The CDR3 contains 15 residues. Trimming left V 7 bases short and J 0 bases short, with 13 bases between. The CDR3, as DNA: TGTGCCAGCAACAATGGGGCGAGCTCCTACAATGAGCAGTTCTTC. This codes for CASNNGASSYNEQFF.

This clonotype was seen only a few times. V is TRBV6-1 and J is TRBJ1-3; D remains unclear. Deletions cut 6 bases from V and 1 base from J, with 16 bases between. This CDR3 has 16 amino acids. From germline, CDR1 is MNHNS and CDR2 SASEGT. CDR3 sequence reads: CASRASTYISGNTIYF. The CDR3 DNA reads TGTGCCAGCAGGGCCTCGACATACATATCTGGAAACACCATATATTTT.

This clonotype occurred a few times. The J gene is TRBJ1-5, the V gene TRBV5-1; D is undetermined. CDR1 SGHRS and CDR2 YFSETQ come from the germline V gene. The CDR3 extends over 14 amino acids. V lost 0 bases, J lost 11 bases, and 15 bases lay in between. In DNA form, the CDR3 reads TGCGCCAGCAGCTTGGGGGCCGGTCACGAAGCCCAGCATTTT. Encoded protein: CASSLGAGHEAQHF. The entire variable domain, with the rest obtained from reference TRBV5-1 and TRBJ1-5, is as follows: KAGVTQTPRYLIKTRGQQVTLSCSPISGHRSVSWYQQTPGQGLQFLFEYFSETQRNKGNFPGRFSGRQFSNSRSEMNVSTLELGDSALYLCASSLGAGHEAQHFGDGTRLSIL.